This T cell receptor (beta chain) was identified in a study of T-cell memory formation after mild COVID-19. Study as a whole: TCR clusters largely stayed donor specific. General observations from the study: SARS-CoV-2 specificity of second-wave clones peaking day 37 was unconfirmed. Pre-infection memory contained some responding clones, which suggested that cross-reactive memory had joined. Clones which contracted sat mainly in CM and EM if CD4+, and in EMRA if CD8+.

Via MiXCR, TCRdb re-called the 5' RACE reads, giving one row per CDR3 protein. This table has approximately 240,000 distinct CDR3 sequences, about 16% appearing once. Notes on this clonotype: Its antigen remains unidentified.

This CDR3 has 15 residues. Germline loops: CDR1 SGHTA, CDR2 FQGNSA. Deletions cut 1 base from V and 0 bases from J, with 9 bases between. The sequenced sample was PBMCs or a T cell subset sorted from them (not recorded which). This TCR was recovered from a man younger than 35 who had mild COVID-19 (a few samples of this study predate the infection). Cell type and time point are not known. The V call is TRBV7-2, the J call TRBJ1-1; D ambiguous. In DNA form, the CDR3 reads TGTGCCAGCAGCTTAGTGATAGGCCTGAACACTGAAGCTTTCTTT. It codes for CASSLVIGLNTEAFF.